This T cell receptor beta chain appears in the sequencing data of a study of T cell responses to AZD1222 COVID-19 vaccine. The study's findings and limits: Close to half of spike-specific TCRs reportedly recognize unmutated variant regions.

Concerning this clone: Its antigen is unknown.

The data were produced by immunoSEQ multiplex PCR, yet TCRdb's version contains in-frame clones alone and is incomplete. This table holds 90,000 to 120,000 clones, 92% found once. This receptor was identified in an adult in good health. Sequencing used peripheral blood, obtained on day 0 of AZD1222 vaccination.

CDR3 nucleotides: TGTGCCAGCAGCGGGCCAGGGGCGGAGTGGTACAATGAGCAGTTCTTC. Amino acids: CASSGPGAEWYNEQFF. The J gene is TRBJ2-1, the V gene TRBV9; a possible D gene is TRBD1 (6 bases). The CDR3 extends over 16 amino acids. The V end was cut by 3 bases, the J end by 4 bases, with 17 bases between. The germline gives CDR1 SGDLS, CDR2 YYNGEE.